A single sample gave rise to the 11 T cell receptor beta chains below, sequenced in a study of T cells in Graves' hyperthyroidism and ophthalmopathy (dated 2019 in TCRdb). The library was produced with multiplex PCR. Instrument used: Illumina HiSeq 2000. Amplification of TCR beta CDR3 regions was carried out from RNA transcripts. A first-round RT-PCR of the TCR CDR3 used the HTBI primer set with the Qiagen OneStep RT-PCR kit. TCRdb trimmed the raw reads at Q25, called clones with MiXCR and kept productive beta chains. When rows share a CDR3 protein, they turn into one entry using the most common DNA and genes. In this sample the table shows 250,000 or so distinct CDR3 sequences, approximately 15% of which occur a single time. The ten largest clones take up 13% of the sample. What was sequenced was blood. These TCRs come from a woman in her thirties or forties with Graves' hyperthyroidism that later progressed to Graves' ophthalmopathy.

The V and J genes are TRBV2 and TRBJ1-5; TRBD1 is a possible D gene (6 bases). V was clipped by 4 bases and J by 7 bases, with 17 bases between them. The CDR3 runs to 15 residues. Germline-derived CDR1 and CDR2 are SNHLY and FYNNEI. In DNA form, the CDR3 reads TGTGCCAGCAGTGTGGGGGGCGGGTTCGTCCAGCCCCAGCATTTT. Amino acid sequence: CASSVGGGFVQPQHF.

This chain uses TRBV4-1 with TRBJ1-1; D possibly corresponds to TRBD1 (6 bases). The germline V gene encodes CDR1 MGHRA and CDR2 YSYEKL. The germline V and J ends were trimmed by 5 bases and 4 bases, with 14 bases remaining between them. The CDR3 contains 14 residues. CDR3 DNA sequence: TGCGCCAGCAGCTTACAGGGAGAGGGCACTGAAGCTTTCTTT. Its protein product is CASSLQGEGTEAFF.

Remarks on this clonotype: This may be a read error: a much more frequent sequence differs by one nucleotide. The V call is TRBV3-1, the J call TRBJ1-5; D ambiguous. With 4 bases removed from V and 5 bases from J, the gap between germline ends came to 9 bases. The germline V gene has CDR1 LGHDT and CDR2 YNNKEL (reference sequence). The CDR3 loop spans 13 amino acids. The CDR3, as DNA: TGTGCCAGCAGCCGGAACCAAGATCAGCCCCAGCATTTT. Translation: CASSRNQDQPQHF.

This clonotype showed up many times. J is TRBJ2-1 and V is TRBV7-9, with 15 bases lining up with TRBD2. With 5 bases clipped from V and 7 bases from J, the junction kept 9 bases outside the gene matches. The germline CDR1 and CDR2 sequences are SEHNR and FQNEAQ (reference sequence). The CDR3 covers 17 residues. The CDR3 DNA reads as TGTGCCAGCAGCAAAGGGACTAGCGGGAGGATGGGGAATGAGCAGTTCTTC. Its translation is CASSKGTSGRMGNEQFF.

This clonotype was observed a few times. The chain combines TRBV30 with TRBJ2-1; TRBD1 is a possible D gene (6 bases). Between the trimmed V and J ends, which lost 2 bases and 10 bases, there was a span of 21 bases. Germline V gives CDR1 GTSNPN, CDR2 SVGIG (reference sequence). The CDR3 has 15 amino acids. As DNA, the CDR3 is TGTGCCTGGAGTAGTGGGGACATAGGTCGTGAAGAGCAGTTCTTC. Translating gives CAWSSGDIGREEQFF.

Details on this clonotype: This could be a read error, since a much larger clone is one nucleotide away. The V gene is TRBV2, the J gene TRBJ1-4, with 8 bases matching TRBD1. CDR1 is SNHLY and CDR2 is FYNNEI in the germline V gene. V dropped 8 bases and J dropped 6; count of bases not matched to a gene: 8. This CDR3 contains 14 residues. The CDR3 DNA sequence: TGTGCCAGCGGTTCCGGGACAGGAGATGAAAAACTGTTTTTT. Amino acids: CASGSGTGDEKLFF.

This chain connects TRBV20-1 to TRBJ1-5; perhaps TRBD1 as D (6 bases). V lost 5 bases and J lost 0, with 11 bases in between. The germline CDR1 and CDR2 sequences are DFQATT and SNEGSKA (reference sequence). This CDR3 is 14 amino acids long. The chain's CDR3 is CSAFTGYSNQPQHF. Here the CDR3 DNA reads TGCAGTGCTTTTACAGGGTATAGCAATCAGCCCCAGCATTTT.

The chain employs TRBV5-8 and TRBJ1-1; D remains unclear. The germline gives CDR1 SGHTS, CDR2 YDEGEE. The CDR3 sequence is 14 residues long. V lost 0 bases, J lost 0 bases, and 6 bases lay in between. The CDR3 bases are TGTGCCAGCAGCTTGGGGGAGATGAACACTGAAGCTTTCTTT. This gives the protein CASSLGEMNTEAFF.

There are many counts of this clonotype. The rearrangement links TRBV10-3 to TRBJ2-1; the match to TRBD2 covers 8 bases. Trimming cost V 3 bases and J 3 bases; bases outside gene matches: 4. CDR3 length equals 15 residues. Germline assignment: CDR1 ENHRY and CDR2 SYGVKD. CDR3 amino acids: CAISDGSGIYNEQFF. In DNA, the CDR3 is TGTGCCATCAGTGACGGTAGCGGGATCTACAATGAGCAGTTCTTC.

The sample holds many counts of this clonotype. The chain carries TRBV3-1 and TRBJ2-2, with D possibly matching TRBD1 (6 bases). The length of the CDR3 is 14 residues. CDR1 is LGHDT, CDR2 YNNKEL, per germline (reference sequence). V was cut by 1 base and J by 7 bases, with 10 bases left in between. Here the CDR3 reads CASSQVGAGGELFF. The DNA for the CDR3 is TGTGCCAGCAGCCAAGTGGGGGCTGGCGGGGAGCTGTTTTTT.

Regarding this clonotype: This clone may be a read error of a much larger clone one base away. The gene calls are TRBV12-5 and TRBJ2-1, with 13 bases aligning to TRBD2. The assigned J gene may be wrong: the sequence end matches TRBJ2-7 better. The CDR3 is made up of 15 amino acids. Germline V gene lookup returns CDR1 LGHNT and CDR2 FRNRAP. The chain's CDR3 is CASGWGTSGNNEQYF. The CDR3 region has the DNA TGTGCTAGTGGTTGGGGGACTAGCGGGAACAATGAGCAGTACTTC.